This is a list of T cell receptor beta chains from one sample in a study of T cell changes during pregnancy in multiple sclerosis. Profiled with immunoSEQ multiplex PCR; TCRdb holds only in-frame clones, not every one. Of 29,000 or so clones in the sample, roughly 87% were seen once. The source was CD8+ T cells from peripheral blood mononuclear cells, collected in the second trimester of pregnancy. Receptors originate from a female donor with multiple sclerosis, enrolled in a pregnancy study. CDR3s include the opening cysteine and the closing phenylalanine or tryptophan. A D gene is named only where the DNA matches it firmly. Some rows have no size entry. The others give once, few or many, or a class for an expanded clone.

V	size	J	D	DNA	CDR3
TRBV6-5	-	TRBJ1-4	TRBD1	TGTGCCAGCAGTTACGTGACAGGGAATGAAAAACTGTTTTTT	CASSYVTGNEKLFF
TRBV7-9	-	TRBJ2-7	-	TGTGCCAGCAGCTGGACTGAATCCTCCTACGAGCAGTACTTC	CASSWTESSYEQYF
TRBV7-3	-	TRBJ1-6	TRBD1	TGTGCCAGCAGCCCGGCCGGACAGGGGAAAAATTCACCCCTCCACTTT	CASSPAGQGKNSPLHF
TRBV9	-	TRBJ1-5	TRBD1	TGTGCCAGCAGCACCGGGACAGGAAGCAATCAGCCCCAGCATTTT	CASSTGTGSNQPQHF
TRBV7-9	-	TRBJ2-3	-	TGTGCCAGCAGCTTAGCCAGGTTGGATACGCAGTATTTT	CASSLARLDTQYF
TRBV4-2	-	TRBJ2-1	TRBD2	TGTGCCAGCAGCCCAAAATTAGCGGGAGAGTTTAGGTTCTTC	CASSPKLAGEFRFF
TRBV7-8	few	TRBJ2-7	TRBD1	TGTGCCAGCAGCTCTGGGCCCGGGACAGGGGGCTACGAGCAGTACTTC	CASSSGPGTGGYEQYF
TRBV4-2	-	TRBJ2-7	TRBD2	TGTGCCAGCAGCCAAGAATGGAGGACTAGCGGGGCCTACGAGCAGTACTTC	CASSQEWRTSGAYEQYF
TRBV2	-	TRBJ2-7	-	TGTGCCAGCAGTGAAAGCGGCCGAGGCTACGAGCAGTACTTC	CASSESGRGYEQYF
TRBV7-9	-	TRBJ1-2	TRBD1	TGTGCCAGCAGGACCGGGACAGCTCCCGGAGCTAACTATGGCTACACCTTC	CASRTGTAPGANYGYTF
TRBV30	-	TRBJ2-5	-	TGTGCCTGGAGTCCAACCGCAGGAGAGACCCAGTACTTC	CAWSPTAGETQYF
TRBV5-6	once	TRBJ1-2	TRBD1	TGTGCCAGCAGCTCGGGACAGGGGGCGAAAGGCTACACCTTC	CASSSGQGAKGYTF
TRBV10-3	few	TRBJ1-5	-	TGTGCCATCAGTGAGGGCAGAAATGGCAATCAGCCCCAGCATTTT	CAISEGRNGNQPQHF
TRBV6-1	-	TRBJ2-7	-	TGTGCCAGCAGTGGATCCGCGGGGAGCTCCTACGAGCAGTACTTC	CASSGSAGSSYEQYF
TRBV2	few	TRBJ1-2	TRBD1	TGTGCCAGCATCTTGACAGGGACTAACTATGGCTACACCTTC	CASILTGTNYGYTF
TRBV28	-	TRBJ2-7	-	TGTGCCAGCAGTTTAGTGGGAGGCTCCTACGAGCAGTACTTC	CASSLVGGSYEQYF
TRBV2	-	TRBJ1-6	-	TGTGCCAGCAGTGAGACGATGAGGAATTCACCCCTCCACTTT	CASSETMRNSPLHF
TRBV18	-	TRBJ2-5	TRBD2	TGTGCCAGCTCACCACCTACTAGCGGTCAAGAGACCCAGTACTTC	CASSPPTSGQETQYF
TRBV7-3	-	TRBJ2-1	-	TGTGCCAGCAGCCTCACAGCCTACAATGAGCAGTTCTTC	CASSLTAYNEQFF
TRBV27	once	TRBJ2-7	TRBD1	TGTGCCAGCAGTTTCTCTCTTCGGACAGGGGATCGGCACGAGCAGTACTTC	CASSFSLRTGDRHEQYF
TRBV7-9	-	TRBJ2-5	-	TGTGCCAGCAGCTTAGGCCAGGTTCAAGAGACCCAGTACTTC	CASSLGQVQETQYF
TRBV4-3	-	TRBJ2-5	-	TGCGCCAGCAGCCAAGACCCCCAGGCTAAGGAGACCCAGTACTTC	CASSQDPQAKETQYF
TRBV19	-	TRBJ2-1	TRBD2	TGTGCCAGTAATGCAGGGACTAGCGGGCCTATTGAGCAGTTCTTC	CASNAGTSGPIEQFF
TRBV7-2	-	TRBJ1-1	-	TGTGCCAGCACCCGCGAGGGACACGGCTTCGGGAACACTGAAGCTTTCTTT	CASTREGHGFGNTEAFF
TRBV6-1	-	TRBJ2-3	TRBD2	TGTGCCAGCAGTGAAGCGGAAAGGAGGACTAGCGGCCATACGCAGTATTTT	CASSEAERRTSGHTQYF
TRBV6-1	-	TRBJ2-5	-	TGTGCCAGCAGTGAAGCGGACAATGTTGGGACCCAGTACTTC	CASSEADNVGTQYF
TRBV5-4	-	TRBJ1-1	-	TGTGCCAGCTGCAGGGGCGAAGACACTGAAGCTTTCTTT	CASCRGEDTEAFF
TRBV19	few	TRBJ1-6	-	TGTGCCAGTAGTATAACAAGGTTTTCGGGAAATTCACCCCTCCACTTT	CASSITRFSGNSPLHF
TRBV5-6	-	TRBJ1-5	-	TGTGCCAGCAGCCGGGGGGTCGGCGATCAGCCCCAGCATTTT	CASSRGVGDQPQHF
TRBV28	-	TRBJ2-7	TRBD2	TGTGCCAGCAGTTACGGGGAGCGGGGGCAGGCTATTTACGAGCAGTACTTC	CASSYGERGQAIYEQYF
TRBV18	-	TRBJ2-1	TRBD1	TGTGCCAGCTCATCCGACAGGGTAGAATCCTACAATGAGCAGTTCTTC	CASSSDRVESYNEQFF
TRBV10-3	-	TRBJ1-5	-	TGTGCCATCATCACTTTAACCCCCCATAGCAATCAGCCCCAGCATTTT	CAIITLTPHSNQPQHF
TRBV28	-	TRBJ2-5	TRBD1	TGTGCCATCGAAGAACAGGGGGCGTATGAGACCCAGTACTTC	CAIEEQGAYETQYF
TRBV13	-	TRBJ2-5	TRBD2	TGTGCCAGCAGCTTAAGGGTAGCGGGAGAGAAAGAGACCCAGTACTTC	CASSLRVAGEKETQYF
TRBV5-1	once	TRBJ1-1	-	TGCGCCAGCACCCTGAGCGGGACTTACACTGAAGCTTTCTTT	CASTLSGTYTEAFF
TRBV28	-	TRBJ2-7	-	TGTGCCAGCAGTTTCCGAACACAGGCTAACGAGCAGTACTTC	CASSFRTQANEQYF
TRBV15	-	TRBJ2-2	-	TGTGCCACCAGCGAAAGGGGGAACACCGGGGAGCTGTTTTTT	CATSERGNTGELFF
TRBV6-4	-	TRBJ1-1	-	TGTGCCAGCAGTGCCCGGGAGAACACTGAAGCTTTCTTT	CASSARENTEAFF
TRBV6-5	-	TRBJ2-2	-	TGTGCCAGCAGTTACTCTCGGGTTTTATCGACCGGGGAGCTGTTTTTT	CASSYSRVLSTGELFF
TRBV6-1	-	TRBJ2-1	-	TGTGCCAGCAGTGAAGATTTTACTTTCTACAATGAGCAGTTCTTC	CASSEDFTFYNEQFF
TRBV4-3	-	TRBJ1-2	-	TGCGCCAGCAGCCAAGGAGGGCCTACAGCGACCTATGGCTACACCTTC	CASSQGGPTATYGYTF
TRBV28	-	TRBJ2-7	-	TGTGCCAGCACCGAATCCGGGTCCTACGAGCAGTACTTC	CASTESGSYEQYF
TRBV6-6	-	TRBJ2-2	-	TGTGCCAGCAGTTACTCAACAGGGTCGTTAGCCGGGGAGCTGTTTTTT	CASSYSTGSLAGELFF
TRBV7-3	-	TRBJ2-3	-	TGTGCCAGCAGCTTGTCGGGGGGCACAGATACGCAGTATTTT	CASSLSGGTDTQYF
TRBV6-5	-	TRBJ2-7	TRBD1	TGTGCCAGCAGTGGACAGGGGCCCCTCGCCGAGCAGTACTTC	CASSGQGPLAEQYF
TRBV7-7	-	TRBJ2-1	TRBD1	TGTGCTAGCAGCTTGGGACAGGGGGCGGACAATGAGCAGTTCTTC	CASSLGQGADNEQFF
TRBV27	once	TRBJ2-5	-	TGTGCCAGCAGTTTAGGGCGGGGGCAGGGGCTCCAAGAGACCCAGTACTTC	CASSLGRGQGLQETQYF
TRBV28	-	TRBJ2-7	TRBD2	TGTGCCAGCAGCACCCTTCTTCTACGGACTAGCGGTACCTACGAGCAGTACTTC	CASSTLLLRTSGTYEQYF
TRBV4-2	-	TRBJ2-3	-	TGTGCCAGCAGCCAAGATCCAAGCGGCACAGATACGCAGTATTTT	CASSQDPSGTDTQYF
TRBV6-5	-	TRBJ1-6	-	TGTGCCAGCGGCCTTCCCCTCCACTTT	CASGLPLHF
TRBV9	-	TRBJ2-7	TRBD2	TGTGCCAGCAGCCCGGGAGGGGCGGTCTACGAGCAGTACTTC	CASSPGGAVYEQYF
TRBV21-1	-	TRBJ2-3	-	TGTGCCAGCAGCAACCCTTGTTTACAGGGGACTAGCACAGATACGCAGTATTTT	CASSNPCLQGTSTDTQYF
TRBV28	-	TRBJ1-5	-	TGTGCCAGCAGTTTGTTTACAGGTGGAAATCAGCCCCAGCATTTT	CASSLFTGGNQPQHF